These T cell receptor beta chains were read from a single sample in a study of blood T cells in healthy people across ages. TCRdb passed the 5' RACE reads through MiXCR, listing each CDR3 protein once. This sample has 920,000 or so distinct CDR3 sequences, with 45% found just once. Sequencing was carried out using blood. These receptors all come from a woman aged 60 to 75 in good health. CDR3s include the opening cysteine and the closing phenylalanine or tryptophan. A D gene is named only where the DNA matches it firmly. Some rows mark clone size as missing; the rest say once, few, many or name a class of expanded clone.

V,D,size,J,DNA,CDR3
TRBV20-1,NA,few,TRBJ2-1,TGCAGTGCTACCCCCCTTCGACGGGACCATGAGCAGTTCTTC,CSATPLRRDHEQFF
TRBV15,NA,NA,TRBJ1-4,TGTGCCACCAGCAGTTCTTCCCGGACTGAAAAACTGTTTTTT,CATSSSSRTEKLFF
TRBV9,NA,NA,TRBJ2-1,TGTGCCAGCAGCGTAGAGGGTCGGGGAGCAGCCTACAATGAGCAGTTCTTC,CASSVEGRGAAYNEQFF
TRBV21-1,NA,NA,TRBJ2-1,TGTGCCAGCAGCCTAAGCCCGTGTAAGGCGGATCAGGGGGTTAACAATGAGCAGTTCTTC,CASSLSPCKADQGVNNEQFF
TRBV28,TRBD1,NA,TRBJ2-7,TGTGCCAGCAGTTCTATAGGGGGCGCATCCTACGAGCAGTACTTC,CASSSIGGASYEQYF
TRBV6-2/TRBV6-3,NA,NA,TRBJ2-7,TGTGCCAGCAGTTATGGGGACAACAAGGGAGAGCAGTACTTC,CASSYGDNKGEQYF
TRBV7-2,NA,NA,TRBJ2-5,TGTGCCAGCAGCGTAGAACAGGCAGAGACCCAGTACTTC,CASSVEQAETQYF
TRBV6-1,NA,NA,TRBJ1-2,TGTGCCAGCAGTGTCTCCTATGGCTACACCTTC,CASSVSYGYTF
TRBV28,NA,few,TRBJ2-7,TGTGCCAGCAGTACAATCCGGGACGGAACCTACGAGCAGTACTTC,CASSTIRDGTYEQYF
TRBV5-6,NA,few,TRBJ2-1,TGTGCCAGCAGCTTGGTCCAGGGCTCAGAGCAGTTCTTC,CASSLVQGSEQFF
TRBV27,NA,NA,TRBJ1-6,TGTGCCAGCAGTCCCCGCGTTGGGCGGGGAAATTCACCCCTCCACTTT,CASSPRVGRGNSPLHF
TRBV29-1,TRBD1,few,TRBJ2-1,TGCAGCATGTGGGACAGGGGAGAGCAGTTCTTC,CSMWDRGEQFF
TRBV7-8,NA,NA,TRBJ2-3,TGTGCCAGCAGCAAACAAGATTGGACTCCTTCGGTTACGCAGTATTTT,CASSKQDWTPSVTQYF
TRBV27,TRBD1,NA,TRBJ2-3,TGTGCCAGCAGTTTAACAGCGGGACAGGGGGCTGATACGCAGTATTTT,CASSLTAGQGADTQYF
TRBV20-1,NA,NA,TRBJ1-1,TGCAGTGCTAGAGATGCAGGGCGGGGGGCAAACACTGAAGCTTTCTTT,CSARDAGRGANTEAFF
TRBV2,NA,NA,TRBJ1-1,TGTGCCAGCAGCGAACATGGGAACACTGAAGCTTTCTTT,CASSEHGNTEAFF
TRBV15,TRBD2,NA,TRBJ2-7,TGTGCCACCAGCGGATACTCTAGCGGGAGGGCCTCCGATGAGCAGTACTTC,CATSGYSSGRASDEQYF
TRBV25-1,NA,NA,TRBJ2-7,TGTGCCAGCAGTGATAACAAAAATGAAGCCTACGAGCAGTACTTC,CASSDNKNEAYEQYF
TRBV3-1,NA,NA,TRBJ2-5,TGTGCCAGCAAGGTGGGAGAGACCCAGTACTTC,CASKVGETQYF
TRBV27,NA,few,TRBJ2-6,TGTGCCAGCAGTTTATCGGGGGGTTCTGGGGCCAACGTCCTGACTTTC,CASSLSGGSGANVLTF
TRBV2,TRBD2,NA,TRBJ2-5,TGTGCCAGCAGTGAAACTAGCGGCACACAAGAGACCCAGTACTTC,CASSETSGTQETQYF
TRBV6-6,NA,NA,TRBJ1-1,TGTGCCAGCAGTCAAGGACAGTCTGGGGGCACTGAAGCTTTCTTT,CASSQGQSGGTEAFF